Listed here are 3 T cell receptor beta chains from one sample, sequenced in a study of molecular identifiers for immune sequencing clone quantification. Via MiXCR, TCRdb re-called the PCR reads, giving one row per CDR3 protein. Of 60,000 to 80,000 distinct CDR3 sequences listed, about 18% are singletons. What was sequenced was naive CD8+ T cells from blood, with Jurkat cell RNA spiked in. Subset of the sample: FACS-sorted CD8+CD4-CCR7+CD45RA+ naive T cells. All receptors come from a human donor in good health. Some libraries in this study had Jurkat cell RNA spiked in.

As for this clonotype: Because the CDR3 is missing its conserved closing phenylalanine or tryptophan, this is likely a read error. This chain links TRBV12-3 or TRBV12-4 with TRBJ2-3; a weak D match, TRBD1 (6 bases). The CDR3 is 15 residues long. V lost 1 base and J 6 bases, leaving 14 bases between the germline ends. As DNA, the CDR3 is TGTGCCAGCAGTTTAGGGACAGACTTAGGGGATACGCAGTATCTT. This encodes CASSLGTDLGDTQYL.

This clonotype was recorded many times. The CDR3 sequence: CASSPRQSLTLYNEQFF. The CDR3 DNA reads as TGTGCCAGCAGCCCAAGACAGAGTTTGACTCTTTACAATGAGCAGTTCTTC. The chain employs TRBV7-6 and TRBJ2-1, with D possibly TRBD1 on 5 matching bases. The CDR3 runs 17 residues. Trimming removed 5 bases at V and 4 bases at J, with 21 bases between. CDR1 is SGHVS and CDR2 is FNYEAQ in the germline V gene.

This clonotype was observed at least ten times. This chain joins TRBV7-9 and TRBJ2-3; TRBD2 aligns across 8 bases. CDR1 SEHNR and CDR2 FQNEAQ come from the germline V gene (reference sequence). The trim removed 5 bases at V and 2 bases at J, leaving 6 bases unmatched. This CDR3 comprises 15 residues. The DNA of the CDR3 is TGTGCCAGCAGCGGACCGGGACTAGTCACAGATACGCAGTATTTT. Amino acids: CASSGPGLVTDTQYF. The full variable domain, its missing parts supplied by reference TRBV7-9 and TRBJ2-3, is DTGVSQNPRHKITKRGQNVTFRCDPISEHNRLYWYRQTLGQGPEFLTYFQNEAQLEKSRLLSDRFSAERPKGSFSTLEIQRTEQGDSAMYLCASSGPGLVTDTQYFGPGTRLTVL.